Each of the 2 T cell receptor beta chains below was sequenced from the same sample in a study of blood T cell repertoires in COVID-19. Sequenced by immunoSEQ multiplex PCR; TCRdb stores in-frame clones only, minus some. The sample has 200,000 to 250,000 clones, nearly 85% seen once; the top ten hold roughly 1.3%. Sequencing used peripheral blood. These receptor sequences come from a woman aged 25 to 45 with COVID-19, enrolled during active disease.

CDR3 nucleotides: TGCGCCAGCAGCTCACAGGGGGCAGGCACTGAAGCTTTCTTT. Encoded protein: CASSSQGAGTEAFF. The gene calls are TRBV5-1 and TRBJ1-1; TRBD1 agrees at 9 bases. Losses at the gene ends were 3 bases for V and 4 bases for J; bases not matched to a gene: 4. Germline CDR1 reads SGHRS; CDR2 reads YFSETQ. CDR3 length equals 14 residues.

This chain joins TRBV9 and TRBJ2-3; 11 nucleotides agree with TRBD2. With V trimmed by 3 bases and J by 5 bases, 5 bases remained unmatched. Germline V gene lookup returns CDR1 SGDLS and CDR2 YYNGEE. The CDR3 has 15 amino acids. Here the CDR3 DNA reads TGTGCCAGCAGCGCCCACCTAGCGGGGGGAGATACGCAGTATTTT. Translation: CASSAHLAGGDTQYF. Based on the CDR3 plus reference TRBV9 and TRBJ2-3, the full variable domain is DSGVTQTPKHLITATGQRVTLRCSPRSGDLSVYWYQQSLDQGLQFLIQYYNGEERAKGNILERFSAQQFPDLHSELNLSSLELGDSALYFCASSAHLAGGDTQYFGPGTRLTVL.